The 11 T cell receptor beta chains below all came from one sample that was sequenced in a study of identical twins. TCRdb fed the 5' RACE reads into MiXCR, producing one record per CDR3 protein. Of around 550,000 distinct CDR3 sequences listed, 15% are singletons. This sample was also put to use in a study of yellow fever vaccine responses in identical twins.

The sequenced sample consisted of CD4+ T cells sorted from blood. The receptors stem from a woman younger than 35 in good health.

The table lists this clonotype with a few counts. The rearrangement uses TRBV7-9 and TRBJ1-4; D possibly corresponds to TRBD1 (5 bases). CDR1 and CDR2 from the germline V gene are SEHNR and FQNEAQ (reference sequence). The CDR3 has 15 residues. The germline V and J ends were trimmed by 2 bases and 3 bases, with 10 bases remaining between them. CDR3 sequence reads: CASSLFLGANEKLFF. For the CDR3, the DNA is TGTGCCAGCAGCTTATTTCTGGGGGCTAATGAAAAACTGTTTTTT.

This clonotype was seen a few times. The chain uses TRBV10-3 and TRBJ2-1; unclear D gene. V shed 2 bases and J shed 8 bases, with 7 bases lying between them. Germline CDR1 reads ENHRY; CDR2 reads SYGVKD. The CDR3 has 12 residues. CDR3 region: CAISETTHEQFF. The CDR3 DNA is TGTGCCATCAGTGAGACCACGCATGAGCAGTTCTTC.

The rearrangement uses TRBV6-2 or TRBV6-3 and TRBJ2-7; 12 nucleotides agree with TRBD2. Trimming at V came to 6 bases and at J to 5 bases, leaving 8 bases not matched to a gene. This CDR3 has 15 residues. Germline V gene data show CDR1 as MNHEY and CDR2 as SVGEGT. The CDR3 protein is CASRHLAGGVNEQYF. For the CDR3, the DNA is TGTGCCAGCAGACATCTAGCGGGAGGGGTAAACGAGCAGTACTTC.

This chain links TRBV11-2 with TRBJ2-2; either TRBD1 or TRBD2 may supply D (5 bases each). Germline assignment: CDR1 SGHAT and CDR2 FQNNGV. This CDR3 has 15 amino acids. V was clipped by 3 bases and J by 2 bases, with 10 bases between them. CDR3 DNA: TGTGCCAGCAGCTTCGTCAGGGACAACACCGGGGAGCTGTTTTTT. It is translated as CASSFVRDNTGELFF.

This clonotype occurred a few times. V and J are TRBV15 and TRBJ2-1; unclear D gene. The ends were cut back, 0 bases at V and 8 bases at J, with 14 bases in the middle. Germline CDR1 and CDR2: LNHNV and YYDKDF (reference sequence). The CDR3 loop spans 15 amino acids. In DNA form, the CDR3 reads TGTGCCACCAGCAGAGATTCCGGGCGTCTCCATGAGCAGTTCTTC. Translation: CATSRDSGRLHEQFF.

This clonotype was observed once. This chain links TRBV2 with TRBJ2-1, with a possible D match to TRBD2 (6 bases). This CDR3 has 13 residues. Germline V gene data show CDR1 as SNHLY and CDR2 as FYNNEI. Between the trimmed V and J ends, which lost 8 bases and 7 bases, there was a span of 15 bases. DNA of the CDR3: TGTGCCAGCGGACTATCCCTCGTGAATGAGCAGTTCTTC. Its protein product is CASGLSLVNEQFF.

The chain couples TRBV7-9 to TRBJ2-7, with 14 bases lining up with TRBD2. V dropped 6 bases and J dropped 4; count of bases not matched to a gene: 11. The CDR3 spans 17 residues. The germline V gene has CDR1 SEHNR and CDR2 FQNEAQ (reference sequence). The CDR3 is CASSPGRLAGGEYEQYF. The CDR3 DNA reads as TGTGCCAGCAGTCCGGGGAGACTAGCGGGAGGGGAGTACGAGCAGTACTTC.

This clonotype was seen a few times. This sequence joins TRBV20-1 and TRBJ2-3, with a weak D call TRBD2 (5 bases). This CDR3 region has 13 residues. V was pared by 4 bases and J by 1 base, with 9 bases between. Looked up from germline, CDR1 is DFQATT and CDR2 is SNEGSKA (reference sequence). In DNA form, the CDR3 reads TGCAGTGCTAACGGACTTCGCACAGATACGCAGTATTTT. Encoded protein: CSANGLRTDTQYF.

This chain connects TRBV3-1 to TRBJ1-5; tentative D call: TRBD1 (6 bases). V was clipped by 5 bases and J by 4 bases, with 15 bases between them. The CDR3 loop spans 15 amino acids. Germline V lookup: CDR1 LGHDT, CDR2 YNNKEL (reference sequence). This CDR3 reads CASSTGTLTNQPQHF. CDR3 sequence (DNA): TGTGCCAGCAGCACCGGGACATTGACAAATCAGCCCCAGCATTTT.

This clonotype was counted only a few times. The rearrangement links TRBV7-3 to TRBJ2-1; TRBD2 aligns across 7 bases. The CDR3 is made up of 15 amino acids. Per germline, CDR1 SGHTA and CDR2 FQGTGA. Trimming took 4 bases from V and 12 from J; bases not matched to a gene: 15. Written as DNA, the CDR3 is TGTGCCAGCAGCTCTGGGACTAACGGGAGGTTGGGGCAGTTCTTC. This codes for CASSSGTNGRLGQFF.

This rearrangement joins TRBV29-1 to TRBJ2-2, with 7 bases that match TRBD1. Per the germline V gene, CDR1 is SQVTM and CDR2 is ANQGSEA. CDR3 length equals 15 residues. The V gene end was trimmed by 5 bases and the J gene end by 1 base; junction bases not matched to a gene: 7. CDR3 nucleotide sequence: TGCAGCGTTAAAACCGGGACAGAGAACACCGGGGAGCTGTTTTTT. Translation: CSVKTGTENTGELFF.